This TCR beta chain was identified during a study of control samples from healthy donors and cancer patients. This CDR3 contains 12 residues. Germline V gene sequence: CDR1 MNHEY, CDR2 SMNVEV (reference sequence). The V gene lost 4 bases and the J gene lost 5 bases, with 6 bases spanning the gap. This table comes from immunoSEQ multiplex PCR, and its TCRdb copy is limited to in-frame clones, with some not included. The data contain some 410,000 clones, 90% of them singletons. This clonotype was obtained from a man aged 35 to 55 with head and neck cancer. Sequences were obtained from PBMCs. The rearrangement links TRBV27 to TRBJ2-1, with no clear D. Here the CDR3 DNA reads TGTGCCAGCAGTTATATGGACAATGAGCAGTTCTTC. This gives the protein CASSYMDNEQFF.